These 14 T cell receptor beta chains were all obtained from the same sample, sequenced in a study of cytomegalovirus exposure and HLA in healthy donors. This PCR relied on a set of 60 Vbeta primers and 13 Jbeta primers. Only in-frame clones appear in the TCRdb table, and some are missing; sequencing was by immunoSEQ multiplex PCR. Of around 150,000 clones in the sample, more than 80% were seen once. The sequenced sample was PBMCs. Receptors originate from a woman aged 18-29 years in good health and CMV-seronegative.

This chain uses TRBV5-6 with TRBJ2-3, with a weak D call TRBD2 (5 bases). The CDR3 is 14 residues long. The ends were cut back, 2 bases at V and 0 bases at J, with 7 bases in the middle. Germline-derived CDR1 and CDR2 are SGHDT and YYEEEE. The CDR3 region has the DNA TGTGCCAGCAGCTTTCCGGGAAGCACAGATACGCAGTATTTT. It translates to CASSFPGSTDTQYF.

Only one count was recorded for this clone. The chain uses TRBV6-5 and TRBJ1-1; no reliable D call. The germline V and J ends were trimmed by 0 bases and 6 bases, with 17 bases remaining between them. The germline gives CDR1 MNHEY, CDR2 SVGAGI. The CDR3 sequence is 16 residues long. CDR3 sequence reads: CASSYSYWVLGAEAFF. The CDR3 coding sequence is TGTGCCAGCAGTTACTCGTATTGGGTCTTGGGCGCTGAAGCTTTCTTT.

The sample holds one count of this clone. In DNA, the CDR3 is TGTGCCAGCAGTTACGGACAGGGCCTCGGTGGCTACACCTTC. This codes for CASSYGQGLGGYTF. The chain combines TRBV6-5 with TRBJ1-2; 8 nucleotides agree with TRBD1. Germline trimming cut 2 bases from V and 7 bases from J; bases unmatched to any gene: 6. The CDR3 is made up of 14 amino acids. Germline assignment: CDR1 MNHEY and CDR2 SVGAGI.

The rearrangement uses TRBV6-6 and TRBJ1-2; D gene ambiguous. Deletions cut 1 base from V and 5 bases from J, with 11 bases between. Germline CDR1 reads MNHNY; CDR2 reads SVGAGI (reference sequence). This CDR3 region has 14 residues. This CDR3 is CASSYYMADYGYTF. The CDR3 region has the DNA TGTGCCAGCAGTTACTATATGGCGGATTATGGCTACACCTTC.

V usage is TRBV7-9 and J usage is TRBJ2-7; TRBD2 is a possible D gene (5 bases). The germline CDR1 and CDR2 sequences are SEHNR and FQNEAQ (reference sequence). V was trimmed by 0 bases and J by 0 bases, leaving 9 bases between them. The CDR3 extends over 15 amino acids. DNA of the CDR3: TGTGCCAGCAGCTTAGCCTTGACTAACTCCTACGAGCAGTACTTC. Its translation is CASSLALTNSYEQYF.

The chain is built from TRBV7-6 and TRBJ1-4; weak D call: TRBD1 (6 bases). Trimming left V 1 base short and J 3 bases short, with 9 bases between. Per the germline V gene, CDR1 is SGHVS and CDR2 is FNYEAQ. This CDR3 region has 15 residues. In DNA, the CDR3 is TGTGCCAGCAGCTTAGACAGGGTTCCTAATGAAAAACTGTTTTTT. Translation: CASSLDRVPNEKLFF. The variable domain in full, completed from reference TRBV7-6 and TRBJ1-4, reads GAGVSQSPRYKVTKRGQDVALRCDPISGHVSLYWYRQALGQGPEFLTYFNYEAQQDKSGLPNDRFSAERPEGSISTLTIQRTEQRDSAMYRCASSLDRVPNEKLFFGSGTQLSVL.

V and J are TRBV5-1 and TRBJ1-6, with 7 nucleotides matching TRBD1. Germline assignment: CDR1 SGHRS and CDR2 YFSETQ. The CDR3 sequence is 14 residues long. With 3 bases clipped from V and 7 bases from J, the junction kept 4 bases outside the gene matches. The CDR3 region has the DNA TGCGCCAGCAGCTCGGGACAGCCGAATTCACCCCTCCACTTT. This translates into CASSSGQPNSPLHF. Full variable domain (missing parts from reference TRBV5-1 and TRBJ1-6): KAGVTQTPRYLIKTRGQQVTLSCSPISGHRSVSWYQQTPGQGLQFLFEYFSETQRNKGNFPGRFSGRQFSNSRSEMNVSTLELGDSALYLCASSSGQPNSPLHFGNGTRLTVT.

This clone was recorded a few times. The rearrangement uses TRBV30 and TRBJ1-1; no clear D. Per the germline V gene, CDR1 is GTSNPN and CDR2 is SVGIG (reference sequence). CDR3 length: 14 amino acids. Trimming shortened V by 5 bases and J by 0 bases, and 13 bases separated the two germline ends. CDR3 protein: CAWDRQTVNTEAFF. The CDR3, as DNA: TGTGCCTGGGATCGCCAAACGGTGAACACTGAAGCTTTCTTT. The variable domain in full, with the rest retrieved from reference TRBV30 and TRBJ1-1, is SQTIHQWPATLVQPVGSPLSLECTVEGTSNPNLYWYRQAAGRGLQLLFYSVGIGQISSEVPQNLSASRPQDRQFILSSKKLLLSDSGFYLCAWDRQTVNTEAFFGQGTRLTVV.

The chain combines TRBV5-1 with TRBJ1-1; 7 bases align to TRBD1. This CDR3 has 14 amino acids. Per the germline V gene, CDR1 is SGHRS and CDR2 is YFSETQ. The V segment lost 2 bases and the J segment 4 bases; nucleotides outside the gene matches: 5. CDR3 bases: TGCGCCAGCAGCTTTTACAGGGGTAGCACTGAAGCTTTCTTT. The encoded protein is CASSFYRGSTEAFF.

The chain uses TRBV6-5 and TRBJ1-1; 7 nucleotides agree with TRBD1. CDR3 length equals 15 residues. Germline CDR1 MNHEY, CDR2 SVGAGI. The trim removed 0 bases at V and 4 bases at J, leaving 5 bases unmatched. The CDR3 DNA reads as TGTGCCAGCAGTTACTCACCGACAGGGAGCACTGAAGCTTTCTTT. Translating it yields CASSYSPTGSTEAFF.

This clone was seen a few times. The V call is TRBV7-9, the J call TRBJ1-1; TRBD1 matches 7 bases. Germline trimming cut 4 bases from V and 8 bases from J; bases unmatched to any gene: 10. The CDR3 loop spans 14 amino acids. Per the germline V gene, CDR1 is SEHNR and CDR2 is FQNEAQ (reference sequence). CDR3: CASSSGQTGLEAFF. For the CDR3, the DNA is TGTGCCAGCAGCTCGGGACAGACGGGCCTCGAAGCTTTCTTT.

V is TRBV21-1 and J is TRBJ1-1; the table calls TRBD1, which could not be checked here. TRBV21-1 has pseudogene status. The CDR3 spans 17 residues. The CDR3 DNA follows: TGTGCCAGCAGCTCCCAGGAACAGGGCGATGAGGGCACTGAAGCTTTCTTT. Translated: CASSSQEQGDEGTEAFF.

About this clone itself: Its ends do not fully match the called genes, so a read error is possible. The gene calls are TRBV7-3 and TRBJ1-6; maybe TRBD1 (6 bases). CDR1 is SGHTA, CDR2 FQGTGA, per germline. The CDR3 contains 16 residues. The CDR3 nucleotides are TGTTCCAGCAGCTTAACGGGGGGGGCTGATAATTCACCCCTCCACTTT. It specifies CSSSLTGGADNSPLHF.

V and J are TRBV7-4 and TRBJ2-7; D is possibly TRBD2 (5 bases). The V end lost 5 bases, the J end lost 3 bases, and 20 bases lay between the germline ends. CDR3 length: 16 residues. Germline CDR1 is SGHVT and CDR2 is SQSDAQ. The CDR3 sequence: CASSLLRGPLYYEQYF. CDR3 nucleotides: TGTGCCAGCAGCCTACTCCGAGGGCCCCTCTACTACGAGCAGTACTTC.